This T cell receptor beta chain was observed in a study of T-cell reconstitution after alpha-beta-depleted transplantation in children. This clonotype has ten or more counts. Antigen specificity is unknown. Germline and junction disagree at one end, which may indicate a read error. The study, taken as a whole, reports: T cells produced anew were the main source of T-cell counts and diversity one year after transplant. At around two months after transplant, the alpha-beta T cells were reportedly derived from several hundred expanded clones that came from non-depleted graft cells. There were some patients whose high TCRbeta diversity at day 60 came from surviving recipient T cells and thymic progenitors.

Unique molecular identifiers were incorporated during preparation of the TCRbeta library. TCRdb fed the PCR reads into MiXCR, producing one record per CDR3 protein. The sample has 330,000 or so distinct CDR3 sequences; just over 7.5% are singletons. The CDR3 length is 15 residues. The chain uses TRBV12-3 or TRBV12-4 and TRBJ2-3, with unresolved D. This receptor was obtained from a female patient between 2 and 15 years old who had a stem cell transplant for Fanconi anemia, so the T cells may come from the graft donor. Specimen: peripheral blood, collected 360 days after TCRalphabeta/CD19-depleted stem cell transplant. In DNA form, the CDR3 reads TGTGCCAGCAGTGCCGTCCAGGTGGGCACAAATACGCAGTATTTT. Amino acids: CASSAVQVGTNTQYF.